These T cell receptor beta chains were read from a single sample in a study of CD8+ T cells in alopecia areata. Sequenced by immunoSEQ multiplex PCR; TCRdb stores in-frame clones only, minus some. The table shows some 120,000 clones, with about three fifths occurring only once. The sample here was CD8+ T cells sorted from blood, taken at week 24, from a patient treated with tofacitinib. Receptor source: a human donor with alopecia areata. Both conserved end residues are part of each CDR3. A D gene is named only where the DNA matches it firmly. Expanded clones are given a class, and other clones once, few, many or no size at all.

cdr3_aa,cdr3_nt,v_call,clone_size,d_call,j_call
CASSYRDSLSYEQYF,TGTGCCAGCAGTTACCGGGACAGCTTATCCTACGAGCAGTACTTC,TRBV27,.,TRBD1,TRBJ2-7
CSVTPGGNEQFF,TGCAGCGTCACCCCAGGGGGCAATGAGCAGTTCTTC,TRBV29-1,.,TRBD1,TRBJ2-1
CASSLDRETQYF,TGTGCCAGCAGCTTAGACAGGGAGACCCAGTACTTC,TRBV7-9,.,.,TRBJ2-5
CASSLDDTQYF,TGTGCCAGCAGTTTAGATGATACGCAGTATTTT,TRBV27,few,.,TRBJ2-3
CASSPEYTYQPQHF,TGTGCCAGCAGCCCCGAGTACACGTATCAGCCCCAGCATTTT,TRBV27,.,.,TRBJ1-5
CASSFQGAGELFF,TGTGCCAGCAGCTTTCAGGGAGCCGGGGAGCTGTTTTTT,TRBV5-4,.,.,TRBJ2-2
CASSLSGKSNEQFF,TGTGCCAGCAGTTTATCGGGGAAAAGCAATGAGCAGTTCTTC,TRBV27,few,.,TRBJ2-1
CASIWDRGFQNEQFF,TGTGCCAGCATTTGGGACAGGGGGTTCCAGAATGAGCAGTTCTTC,TRBV6-5,.,TRBD1,TRBJ2-1
CASGVAPDTQYF,TGTGCCAGCGGGGTAGCCCCAGATACGCAGTATTTT,TRBV6-1,.,.,TRBJ2-3
CATRGLAGEKTQYF,TGTGCCACCCGGGGGCTAGCGGGCGAGAAGACCCAGTACTTC,TRBV10-3,once,TRBD2,TRBJ2-5
CASSALPPSGGLSSYNEQFF,TGTGCCAGCAGCGCCCTCCCCCCTAGCGGGGGCCTCAGCTCCTACAATGAGCAGTTCTTC,TRBV5-4,few,TRBD2,TRBJ2-1
CASSLRAGEGETQYF,TGTGCCAGCAGCTTAAGAGCAGGGGAGGGGGAGACCCAGTACTTC,TRBV13,.,.,TRBJ2-5
CASIRGTEAFF,TGTGCCAGCATTAGGGGAACGGAAGCTTTCTTT,TRBV25-1,.,.,TRBJ1-1
CASMRAWDEKLFF,TGTGCCAGTATGCGGGCTTGGGATGAAAAACTGTTTTTT,TRBV19,many,.,TRBJ1-4
CASSLDPSVEQYF,TGTGCCAGCAGCTTAGATCCGTCGGTCGAGCAGTACTTC,TRBV11-2,.,.,TRBJ2-7
CASTGQGEKLFF,TGTGCCAGCACGGGACAGGGAGAAAAACTGTTTTTT,TRBV2,.,TRBD1,TRBJ1-4
CASSYYEGSSYEQYF,TGTGCCAGCAGTTACTACGAGGGTAGCTCCTACGAGCAGTACTTC,TRBV6-6,.,.,TRBJ2-7
CASSPGQGAPSTEAFF,TGTGCCAGCAGTCCCGGACAGGGGGCGCCGAGCACTGAAGCTTTCTTT,TRBV6-6,.,TRBD1,TRBJ1-1
CASRWGDYGYTF,TGTGCCAGCAGGTGGGGGGACTATGGCTACACCTTC,TRBV2,once,.,TRBJ1-2
CATSRAWGGDTNNEQFF,TGTGCCACCAGCAGAGCCTGGGGGGGGGACACCAACAATGAGCAGTTCTTC,TRBV15,few,.,TRBJ2-1
CASSLGGSSNQPQHF,TGTGCCAGCAGCTTAGGAGGGTCTAGCAATCAGCCCCAGCATTTT,TRBV5-6,.,.,TRBJ1-5
CAWSTTTEMNTEAFF,TGTGCCTGGAGTACCACGACAGAGATGAACACTGAAGCTTTCTTT,TRBV30,few,.,TRBJ1-1
CASSLRRMEGVSYEQYF,TGTGCCAGCTCACTTAGACGCATGGAGGGAGTTTCCTACGAGCAGTACTTC,TRBV18,.,.,TRBJ2-7
CAWSVRGHTGELFF,TGTGCCTGGAGTGTTAGGGGTCACACCGGGGAGCTGTTTTTT,TRBV30,few,.,TRBJ2-2
CASSQVWSGSHYGYTF,TGCGCCAGCAGCCAAGTCTGGTCAGGGTCTCACTATGGCTACACCTTC,TRBV4-1,.,.,TRBJ1-2